The source of this T cell receptor (beta chain) is a study of cytotoxic CD8 clonotypes in ibrutinib-treated CLL. Cryopreserved PBMCs were the source of around 2 micrograms of genomic DNA, which went to TCR beta libraries. Repertoires were generated with immunoSEQ multiplex PCR, while TCRdb's copy carries only in-frame clones and drops some. Of about 130,000 clones listed, about 78% are singletons. This clone was picked up many times. Germline trimming cut 1 base from V and 9 bases from J; bases unmatched to any gene: 8. Per germline, CDR1 SGHDN and CDR2 FVKESK. This CDR3 contains 15 residues. The source was PBMCs, collected after 24 months of ibrutinib treatment. The chain employs TRBV14 and TRBJ2-5; TRBD2 matches at 10 bases. The receptor was isolated from a human donor with chronic lymphocytic leukemia. CDR3 DNA: TGTGCCAGCAGCCAAGTGAGCGGGAGGGCCGGGGCCCAGTACTTC. Residues: CASSQVSGRAGAQYF.